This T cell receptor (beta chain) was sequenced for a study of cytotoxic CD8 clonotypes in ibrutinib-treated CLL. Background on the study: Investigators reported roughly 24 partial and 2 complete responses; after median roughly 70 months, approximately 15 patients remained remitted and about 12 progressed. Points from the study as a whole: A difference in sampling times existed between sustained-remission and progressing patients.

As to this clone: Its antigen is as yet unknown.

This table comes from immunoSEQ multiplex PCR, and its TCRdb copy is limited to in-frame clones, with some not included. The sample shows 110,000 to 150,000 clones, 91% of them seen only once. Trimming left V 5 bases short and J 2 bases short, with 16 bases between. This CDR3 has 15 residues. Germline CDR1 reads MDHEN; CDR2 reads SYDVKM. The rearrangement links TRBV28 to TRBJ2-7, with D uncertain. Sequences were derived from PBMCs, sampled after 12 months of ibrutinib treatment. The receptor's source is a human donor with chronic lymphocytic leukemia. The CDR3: CASSLKRDRAYEQYF. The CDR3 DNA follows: TGTGCCAGCAGTCTAAAAAGGGATAGAGCCTACGAGCAGTACTTC.